This T cell receptor (beta chain) was sequenced for a study of technical replicates of blood from several donors. There are 16 residues in the CDR3. The V and J ends lost 7 bases and 6 bases, in that order; junction bases with no gene match: 15. Germline loops: CDR1 SNHLY, CDR2 FYNNEI. The data were produced by immunoSEQ multiplex PCR, yet TCRdb's version contains in-frame clones alone and is incomplete. The sample records about 84,000 clones, roughly 98% being singletons. Sequencing was done on a sample of T cells isolated from PBMCs. The J gene is TRBJ1-2, the V gene TRBV2; 9 bases are a match to TRBD1. The sequence derives from a human donor in good health. The CDR3 loop is CASILGRTGGRHGYTF. In DNA, the CDR3 is TGTGCCAGCATCTTGGGACGTACAGGGGGCCGCCATGGCTACACCTTC.